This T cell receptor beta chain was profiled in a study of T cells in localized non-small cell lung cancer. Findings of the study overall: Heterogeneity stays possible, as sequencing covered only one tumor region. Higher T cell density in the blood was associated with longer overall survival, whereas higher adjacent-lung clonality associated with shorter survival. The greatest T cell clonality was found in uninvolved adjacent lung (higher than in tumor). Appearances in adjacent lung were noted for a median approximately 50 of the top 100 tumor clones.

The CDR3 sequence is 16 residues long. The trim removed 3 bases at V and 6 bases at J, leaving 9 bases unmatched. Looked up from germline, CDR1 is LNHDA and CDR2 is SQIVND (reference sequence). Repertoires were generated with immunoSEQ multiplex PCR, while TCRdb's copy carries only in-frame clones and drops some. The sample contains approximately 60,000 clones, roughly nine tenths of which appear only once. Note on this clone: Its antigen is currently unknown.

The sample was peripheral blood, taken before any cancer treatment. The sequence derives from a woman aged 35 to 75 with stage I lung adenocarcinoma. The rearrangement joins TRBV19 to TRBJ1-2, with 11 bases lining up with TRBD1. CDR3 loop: CASSMSGTGGLNGYTF. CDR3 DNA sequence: TGTGCCAGTAGTATGTCCGGGACAGGGGGGTTGAATGGCTACACCTTC. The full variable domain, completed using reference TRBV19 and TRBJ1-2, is DGGITQSPKYLFRKEGQNVTLSCEQNLNHDAMYWYRQDPGQGLRLIYYSQIVNDFQKGDIAEGYSVSREKKESFPLTVTSAQKNPTAFYLCASSMSGTGGLNGYTFGSGTRLTVV.